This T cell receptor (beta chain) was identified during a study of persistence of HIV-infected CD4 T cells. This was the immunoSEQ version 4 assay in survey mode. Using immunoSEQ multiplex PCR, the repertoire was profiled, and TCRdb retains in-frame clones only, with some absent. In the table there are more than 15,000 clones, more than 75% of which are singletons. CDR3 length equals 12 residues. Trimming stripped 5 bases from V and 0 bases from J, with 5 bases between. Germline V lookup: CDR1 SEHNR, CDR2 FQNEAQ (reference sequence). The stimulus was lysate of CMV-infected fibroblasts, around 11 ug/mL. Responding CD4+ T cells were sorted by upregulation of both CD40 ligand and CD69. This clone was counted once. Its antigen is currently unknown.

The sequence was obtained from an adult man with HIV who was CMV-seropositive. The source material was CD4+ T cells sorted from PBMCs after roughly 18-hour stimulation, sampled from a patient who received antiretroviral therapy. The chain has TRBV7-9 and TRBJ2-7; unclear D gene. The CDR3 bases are TGTGCCAGCAGCGCCTCCTCCTACGAGCAGTACTTC. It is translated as CASSASSYEQYF.